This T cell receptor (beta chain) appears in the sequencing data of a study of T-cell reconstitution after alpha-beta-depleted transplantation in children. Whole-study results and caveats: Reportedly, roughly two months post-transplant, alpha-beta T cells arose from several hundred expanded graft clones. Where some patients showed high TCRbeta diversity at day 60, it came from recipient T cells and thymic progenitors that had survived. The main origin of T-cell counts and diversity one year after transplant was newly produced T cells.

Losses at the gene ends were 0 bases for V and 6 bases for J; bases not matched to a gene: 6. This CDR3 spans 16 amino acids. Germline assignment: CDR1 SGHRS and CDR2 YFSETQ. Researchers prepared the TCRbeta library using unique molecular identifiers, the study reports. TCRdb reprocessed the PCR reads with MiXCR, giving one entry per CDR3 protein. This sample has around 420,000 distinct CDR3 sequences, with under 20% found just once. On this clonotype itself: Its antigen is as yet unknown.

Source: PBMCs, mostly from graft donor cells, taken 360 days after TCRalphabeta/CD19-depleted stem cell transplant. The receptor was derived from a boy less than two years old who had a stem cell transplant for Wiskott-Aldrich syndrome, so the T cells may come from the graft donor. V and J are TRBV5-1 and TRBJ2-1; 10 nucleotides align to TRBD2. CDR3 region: CASSLAKASGSNEQFF. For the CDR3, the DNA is TGCGCCAGCAGCTTGGCCAAGGCTAGCGGGAGCAATGAGCAGTTCTTC.